These 29 T cell receptor beta chains were all obtained from the same sample, sequenced in a study of tumor and adjacent non-tumor tissue in lung cancer. TCRbeta libraries were built with three rounds of nested PCR, modified from ARM-PCR. MiXCR, applied by TCRdb to the multiplex PCR reads, yields one record per CDR3 protein. This sample has about 79,000 distinct CDR3 sequences, with approximately 72% found just once. The template was RNA from unsorted bulk tissue. The specimen was lung tumor tissue. The receptor set was obtained from a woman aged 40 to 50 with non-small cell lung cancer.

Concerning this clonotype: It may be a read error: a sequence one base away is much more abundant. The chain has TRBV6-2 or TRBV6-3 and TRBJ2-1, with 8 bases fitting TRBD1. The germline gives CDR1 MNHEY, CDR2 SVGEGT. The length of the CDR3 is 13 residues. The CDR3: CASIQTGVNEQLF. The CDR3 DNA follows: TGTGCCAGCATCCAGACAGGGGTCAATGAGCAGCTCTTC.

A remark on this clonotype: One end of the junction fails to match germline, which may point to a read error. This rearrangement joins TRBV24-1 to TRBJ2-3; either TRBD1 or TRBD2 may supply D (7 bases each). Looked up from germline, CDR1 is KGHDR and CDR2 is SFDVKD. The CDR3 spans 15 residues. In nucleotides, the CDR3 is TGTGCCAACAGTGCCTGGGGAGGGGGCAACGATACGCAGTATTTT. Its protein is CANSAWGGGNDTQYF.

This clonotype was observed many times. The V gene is TRBV7-9, the J gene TRBJ2-7, with D hard to call. The CDR3 spans 13 residues. Trimming cost V 5 bases and J 2 bases, with 10 bases left between them. Germline CDR1 SEHNR, CDR2 FQNEAQ (reference sequence). The CDR3 nucleotides read TGTGCCAGCAGCCTAACACCTACCTACGAGCAGTACTTC. It specifies CASSLTPTYEQYF.

With regard to this clonotype: Since a much larger clone is just one base distant, this may be a read error. J is TRBJ1-5 and V is TRBV7-8; D uncertain. The CDR3 spans 14 residues. Germline V gene lookup returns CDR1 SGHVS and CDR2 FQNEAQ. CDR3 residues: CASSLAAGNQPKHF. CDR3 DNA: TGTGCCAGCAGCTTAGCGGCGGGCAATCAGCCCAAGCATTTT. Full variable domain (missing parts from reference TRBV7-8 and TRBJ1-5): GAGVSQSPRYKVAKRGQDVALRCDPISGHVSLFWYQQALGQGPEFLTYFQNEAQLDKSGLPSDRFFAERPEGSVSTLKIQRTQQEDSAVYLCASSLAAGNQPKHFGDGTRLSIL.

This chain joins TRBV11-3 and TRBJ2-5; D perhaps matches TRBD2 (5 bases). Looked up from germline, CDR1 is SGHNT and CDR2 is YENEEA. The CDR3 is 13 residues long. CDR3 sequence (DNA): TGTACCGGCAGCTCTTTTAGCGAAGAGACCCAGTACTTC. Encoded protein: CTGSSFSEETQYF.

The genes are TRBV10-3 and TRBJ2-5, with no clear D. The CDR3 spans 14 residues. V shed 0 bases and J shed 4 bases, with 9 bases lying between them. CDR1 is ENHRY and CDR2 is SYGVKD in the germline V gene. The CDR3 DNA is TGTGCCATCAGTGAGTCTGCTATCCTAGAGACCCAGTACTTC. This translates into CAISESAILETQYF.

As concerns this clonotype: Mismatch with germline at one junction end may stem from a read error. The rearrangement joins TRBV6-5 to TRBJ2-2, with TRBD2 as a possible D gene (6 bases). The CDR3 runs to 13 residues. The germline gives CDR1 MNHEY, CDR2 SVGAGI. The CDR3 region is CVSAASVGGEPFF. The CDR3 bases are TGTGTCAGCGCCGCTAGCGTTGGCGGGGAGCCGTTTTTT.

The rearrangement links TRBV12-3 or TRBV12-4 to TRBJ2-7; 7 nucleotides agree with TRBD1. With V trimmed by 11 bases and J by 4 bases, 14 bases remained unmatched. The CDR3 has 14 residues. Here the CDR3 DNA reads TGTGCCTGCACCTCTACAGGGGACGCGTACGAGCAGTACTTC. Protein product: CACTSTGDAYEQYF.

This chain connects TRBV29-1 to TRBJ2-7; unclear D gene. This CDR3 is 15 amino acids long. The germline V and J ends were trimmed by 7 bases and 3 bases, with 22 bases remaining between them. Germline V CDR1 and CDR2: SQVTM, ANQGSEA. The CDR3 protein is CSACGRSPAVYEQYF. CDR3 nucleotide sequence: TGCAGCGCATGTGGACGGAGTCCTGCCGTCTACGAGCAGTACTTC.

About this clonotype itself: This may stem from a read error, because a much larger clone lies one nucleotide away. This CDR3 is missing its conserved last phenylalanine or tryptophan, likely due to a read error. The chain combines TRBV7-9 with TRBJ1-6; 8 bases agree with TRBD1. CDR1 is SEHNR and CDR2 is FQNEAQ in the germline V gene (reference sequence). Germline trimming cut 6 bases from V and 7 bases from J; bases unmatched to any gene: 8. This CDR3 is 15 amino acids long. Here the CDR3 reads CASRLQGEVNSPLHI. Here the CDR3 DNA reads TGTGCCAGCAGACTACAGGGGGAAGTAAATTCACCCCTCCACATT.

In regard to this clonotype: Compared with germline, one end of the junction differs, possibly owing to a read error. The V and J genes are TRBV10-2 and TRBJ2-7; TRBD2 aligns across 9 bases. Germline CDR1 and CDR2: WSHSY and SAAADI. CDR3 length: 16 amino acids. The CDR3 is CANTRLAGALTGEQYF. CDR3 nucleotides: TGCGCCAACACACGGTTAGCGGGAGCCCTGACGGGCGAGCAGTATTTC.

As regards this clonotype: One junction end disagrees with the germline gene, perhaps due to a read error. The chain uses TRBV11-2 and TRBJ1-1; D may be TRBD1 (5 bases). Germline CDR1 is SGHAT and CDR2 is FQNNGV. The CDR3 has 14 amino acids. The CDR3 sequence: CASSLDRGGTEAFF. The DNA of the CDR3 is TGTGCCAGCAGCCTCGACAGAGGAGGCACTGAAGCGTTCTTT.

This chain connects TRBV30 to TRBJ2-3; TRBD1 is a possible D gene (5 bases). V lost 3 bases and J lost 8, with 9 bases in between. There are 11 residues in the CDR3. The V gene's germline CDR1 is GTSNPN and CDR2 SVGIG (reference sequence). This CDR3 reads CAWRHQGTQYF. For the CDR3, the DNA is TGTGCCTGGAGGCACCAGGGTACGCAGTATTTT.

Points on this clonotype: The junction and the germline gene differ at one end; a read error may be behind it. Here the CDR3 reads CANSPRTSTYNEQFF. The CDR3 DNA reads TGTGCCAACAGCCCGCGGACAAGTACCTACAATGAGCAGTTCTTC. The chain combines TRBV11-1 with TRBJ2-1, with D possibly being TRBD1 (5 bases). Germline CDR1 SGHAT, CDR2 FQDESV (reference sequence). The CDR3 extends over 15 amino acids.

This chain uses TRBV29-1 with TRBJ2-1; unclear D gene. Germline loops: CDR1 SQVTM, CDR2 ANQGSEA. With 7 bases removed from V and 3 bases from J, the gap between germline ends came to 16 bases. This CDR3 comprises 14 residues. The CDR3 DNA reads TGCAGCGATAAAGACCCTCAGAGCTACAATGAGCAGTTCTTC. It translates to CSDKDPQSYNEQFF.

This clonotype was detected once. At one of its ends the junction is not consistent with the germline gene, which may arise from a read error. This sequence joins TRBV11-2 and TRBJ2-2; D unclear. The CDR3 extends over 15 amino acids. Germline V lookup: CDR1 SGHAT, CDR2 FQNNGV. DNA of the CDR3: TGTATCAGCAGCCCCGAAAATCAGAACACCAGGGAGCTGTTTTTT. It yields the protein CISSPENQNTRELFF.

Concerning this clonotype itself: The conserved closing phenylalanine or tryptophan is absent in this CDR3, likely reflecting a read error. V gene TRBV11-2 combines with J gene TRBJ2-7; 7 bases agree with TRBD1. With V trimmed by 6 bases and J by 1 base, 15 bases remained unmatched. In germline, CDR1 is SGHAT, CDR2 FQNNGV. The length of the CDR3 is 17 residues. In nucleotides, the CDR3 is TGTGCCAGCAGTTTATCTTTGACAGGGTTGGGTTCCTACGAGCAGTACCTC. Translating gives CASSLSLTGLGSYEQYL.

This clonotype has a count of ten or more. The rearrangement joins TRBV6-6 to TRBJ2-7; 9 nucleotides line up with TRBD1. There are 15 residues in the CDR3. CDR1 MNHNY and CDR2 SVGAGI come from the germline V gene (reference sequence). V shed 5 bases and J 3 bases; nucleotides not matched to a gene: 8. DNA for the CDR3: TGTGCCAGCAGTCGCCAGACAGGGGGAGACTACGAGCAGTACTTC. Translated: CASSRQTGGDYEQYF.

Sample share makes this clonotype medium-sized. The chain joins TRBV11-2 to TRBJ1-6; D remains ambiguous. The CDR3 covers 15 residues. V was pared by 2 bases and J by 13 bases, with 18 bases between. CDR1 is SGHAT and CDR2 is FQNNGV in the germline V gene. The CDR3 coding sequence is TGTGCCAGCAGCTTAAGTAGGGATTTCGTGGGCCCCCTCCACTTT. Amino acid sequence: CASSLSRDFVGPLHF.

Notes on this clonotype: At one boundary the junction diverges from the germline segment, which might be a read error. V and J are TRBV11-3 and TRBJ2-5; D not certain. The CDR3 extends over 14 amino acids. Germline V gene lookup returns CDR1 SGHNT and CDR2 YENEEA. CDR3 in amino acids: CTSPESGVVETQYF. DNA for the CDR3: TGTACCAGCCCAGAAAGTGGGGTCGTAGAGACCCAGTACTTC.

About this clonotype: Compared with germline, one end of the junction differs, possibly owing to a read error. This chain uses TRBV28 with TRBJ1-3, with D unclear. This CDR3 spans 12 amino acids. CDR1 is MDHEN, CDR2 SYDVKM, per germline. The CDR3 protein is CASGVAGNTLYF. CDR3 DNA: TGTGCCAGCGGGGTGGCTGGAAACACCTTATATTTT.

Note on this clonotype: Because the CDR3 is missing its conserved closing phenylalanine or tryptophan, this is likely a read error. The DNA is omitted, as the CDR3 cannot be located on it reliably, and the CDR3 follows TCRdb's listing. The V gene is TRBV11-3, the J gene TRBJ1-6. CDR1 is SGHNT and CDR2 is YENEEA in the germline V gene. From its first to its last residue, the CDR3 has 16 amino acids. The CDR3 spells CASCLEGDSYNSPLHI.

Many counts were recorded for this clonotype. V usage is TRBV7-8 and J usage is TRBJ2-3; TRBD1 aligns across 9 bases. Germline assignment: CDR1 SGHVS and CDR2 FQNEAQ. The CDR3 is made up of 16 amino acids. Trimming took 2 bases from V and 6 from J; bases not matched to a gene: 9. CDR3 in amino acids: CASSLRDRVATDTQYF. The CDR3 nucleotides read TGTGCCAGCAGCTTAAGGGACAGGGTAGCAACGGATACGCAGTATTTT.

V and J are TRBV18 and TRBJ1-3; TRBD1 aligns across 8 bases. V shed 6 bases and J 14 bases; nucleotides not matched to a gene: 18. The germline gives CDR1 KGHSH, CDR2 LQKENI. This CDR3 is built from 15 residues. The CDR3 DNA follows: TGTGCCAGCTCTCAAACGGGACAGGAGAATGGCGCCTTATATTTT. Its translation is CASSQTGQENGALYF.

This clonotype was counted only a few times. This sequence may be a read error, since a much larger clone differs from it by one base. The chain carries TRBV12-3 or TRBV12-4 and TRBJ2-2; TRBD1 aligns across 7 bases. CDR3 length: 15 amino acids. Trimming at V came to 6 bases and at J to 5 bases, leaving 9 bases not matched to a gene. The CDR3 DNA sequence: TGTGCCAGCAGAGGGGGCAGGGTCGGAACCGGGGAGCTGTTTTTT. Protein product: CASRGGRVGTGELFF.

The chain is built from TRBV7-9 and TRBJ1-2, with TRBD1 as a possible D gene (5 bases). Deletions cut 0 bases from V and 10 bases from J, with 18 bases between. Germline V gene lookup returns CDR1 SEHNR and CDR2 FQNEAQ (reference sequence). The CDR3 sequence is 15 residues long. The DNA for the CDR3 is TGTGCCAGCAGCTTAGCGCAATCCGGGGGAGCTGACTACACCTTC. Translated: CASSLAQSGGADYTF.

This clonotype was seen more than once but under ten times. The V and J genes are TRBV2 and TRBJ2-3; 8 nucleotides match TRBD2. V trimming: 5 bases; J trimming: 3 bases; junction bases outside the gene matches: 4. The CDR3 is 14 amino acids. Germline V CDR1 and CDR2: SNHLY, FYNNEI. The CDR3 bases are TGTGCCAGCAGTCTCGGGGGGGCTACAGATACGCAGTATTTT. Residues: CASSLGGATDTQYF.

This chain connects TRBV6-6 to TRBJ1-1; no clear D gene. The germline V gene encodes CDR1 MNHNY and CDR2 SVGAGI (reference sequence). V was shortened by 7 bases and J by 10 bases, with 16 bases between the two germline ends. The CDR3 spans 12 residues. The CDR3 is CASTSCEQTAFF. CDR3 nucleotide sequence: TGTGCCAGCACCTCATGTGAGCAAACAGCTTTCTTT.

This clonotype has at least ten counts. The V call is TRBV12-3 or TRBV12-4, the J call TRBJ2-7; D ambiguous. This CDR3 is 15 amino acids long. The V end was cut by 2 bases, the J end by 3 bases, with 14 bases between. The CDR3 nucleotides read TGTGCCAGCAGTTTAAAAGGGAACATGAACTACGAGCAGTACTTC. Translation: CASSLKGNMNYEQYF.